This T cell receptor beta chain was recorded in a study of blood T cell repertoires in COVID-19. Overall study: COVID-19 samples, acute and convalescent, were from the United States, Italy and Spain. The cDNA or gDNA used as material had been derived from T cells, B-cell-depleted T cells, or PBMCs.

How the authors handled the data: Quantification of nucleated cells was approximated via reference gene primer amplification. Profiled with immunoSEQ multiplex PCR; TCRdb holds only in-frame clones, not every one. The V and J calls and the clone size are those of that table, but D and trimming were determined from the DNA. This table has about 140,000 clones, 88% appearing once. CDR1 and CDR2 from the germline V gene are SGHRS and YFSETQ. V was cut by 0 bases and J by 4 bases, with 19 bases left in between. This CDR3 comprises 17 residues. This clonotype originated in a woman aged 55-69 years with acute or convalescent COVID-19. V gene TRBV5-1 combines with J gene TRBJ1-2; perhaps TRBD1 as D (5 bases). The sequencing input was peripheral blood. The CDR3 reads CASSLEGSRDGVYGYTF. The CDR3 DNA reads TGCGCCAGCAGCTTGGAAGGTTCCAGGGATGGGGTCTATGGCTACACCTTC.